Presented here are 18 T cell receptor beta chains from one specimen sequenced in a study of human T cells and chemical hapten exposure. TCRdb re-derived calls from the RACE reads in MiXCR, one entry per CDR3 protein. The repertoire holds under 200,000 distinct CDR3 sequences, with about 15% as singletons. Time point specified: patch test 1, 2 weeks after DPC sensitization. Indicated treatment: therapeutic diphenylcyclopropenone sensitization with weekly scalp DPC. The starting material was whole blood, obtained in connection with sensitization to the hapten diphenylcyclopropenone (DPC). Source of these receptors: a young woman with alopecia areata. Some clones in this sample may be carry-over from other donors' samples.

Many counts were recorded for this clonotype. This rearrangement joins TRBV20-1 to TRBJ1-6, with TRBD1 matching 10 bases. Unmatched junction bases numbered 4, after V lost 4 bases and J lost 4 bases. Germline assignment: CDR1 DFQATT and CDR2 SNEGSKA (reference sequence). This CDR3 contains 15 residues. Written as DNA, the CDR3 is TGCAGTGCTACTCCGGGACAGGGGTATAATTCACCCCTCCACTTT. It yields the protein CSATPGQGYNSPLHF.

The CDR3 reads CSADWDRLTDTQYF. The CDR3 DNA reads as TGCAGTGCAGACTGGGACAGGCTGACAGATACGCAGTATTTT. J is TRBJ2-3 and V is TRBV20-1, with 8 bases fitting TRBD1. The germline CDR1 and CDR2 sequences are DFQATT and SNEGSKA (reference sequence). This CDR3 is 14 amino acids long. Trimming cost V 6 bases and J 3 bases; bases outside gene matches: 8.

There are many counts of this clonotype. CDR3 in amino acids: CASSPNDRLNTEAFF. CDR3 coding DNA: TGCGCCAGCAGCCCAAACGACAGACTGAACACTGAAGCTTTCTTT. V is TRBV4-3 and J is TRBJ1-1, with a weak D call TRBD1 (5 bases). CDR1 is LGHNA, CDR2 YSLEER, per germline. V lost 4 bases and J lost 0, with 12 bases in between. This CDR3 has 15 residues.

The V and J genes are TRBV5-1 and TRBJ2-7; 9 bases map to TRBD1. CDR3 size: 15 residues. The germline CDR1 and CDR2 sequences are SGHRS and YFSETQ. With 0 bases clipped from V and 3 bases from J, the junction kept 4 bases outside the gene matches. In DNA, the CDR3 is TGCGCCAGCAGCTTGGGGGGACAGGGTTTCTACGAGCAGTACTTC. Translation gives CASSLGGQGFYEQYF.

This clonotype was seen ten or more times. This chain links TRBV18 with TRBJ2-1; D ambiguous. V was cut by 2 bases and J by 0 bases, with 8 bases left in between. The CDR3 runs to 15 residues. Per the germline V gene, CDR1 is KGHSH and CDR2 is LQKENI. The CDR3 coding sequence is TGTGCCAGCTCACCATTACAGCGCTCCTACAATGAGCAGTTCTTC. It is translated as CASSPLQRSYNEQFF.

This chain joins TRBV28 and TRBJ2-1, with D perhaps TRBD2 (7 bases). Trimming pared 5 bases from V and 6 bases from J, leaving 23 bases between. CDR1 and CDR2 (germline): MDHEN, SYDVKM. The CDR3 sequence is 17 residues long. In nucleotides, the CDR3 is TGTGCCAGCAGTCCCCCCCCTGGGGGGGGGCCGGGCAATGAGCAGTTCTTC. Translation: CASSPPPGGGPGNEQFF. Based on the CDR3 plus reference TRBV28 and TRBJ2-1, the full variable domain is DVKVTQSSRYLVKRTGEKVFLECVQDMDHENMFWYRQDPGLGLRLIYFSYDVKMKEKGDIPEGYSVSREKKERFSLILESASTNQTSMYLCASSPPPGGGPGNEQFFGPGTRLTVL.

The genes are TRBV20-1 and TRBJ1-2, with D perhaps TRBD1 (6 bases). This CDR3 has 14 amino acids. Germline loops: CDR1 DFQATT, CDR2 SNEGSKA (reference sequence). V lost 0 bases and J 4 bases, leaving 12 bases between the germline ends. This CDR3 is CSARDTRGGYGYTF. The CDR3, as DNA: TGCAGTGCTAGAGATACCAGGGGAGGCTATGGCTACACCTTC.

This clonotype was seen more than once but under ten times. J is TRBJ2-1 and V is TRBV7-2, with 8 bases that match TRBD2. The junction had 9 bases not matched to a gene; V was cut back by 1 base and J by 10 bases. This CDR3 region has 15 residues. The V gene's germline CDR1 is SGHTA and CDR2 FQGNSA. CDR3 nucleotide sequence: TGTGCCAGCAGCTTAGAGTCCGGACTAGCCGGGGAGCAGTTCTTC. This codes for CASSLESGLAGEQFF.

The chain carries TRBV28 and TRBJ2-2; D remains unclear. Germline lookup yields CDR1 MDHEN and CDR2 SYDVKM. This CDR3 is 12 amino acids long. V lost 6 bases to trimming and J lost 2 bases, with 4 bases between them. The CDR3 sequence is CASRFNTGELFF. The CDR3 DNA follows: TGTGCCAGCAGGTTTAACACCGGGGAGCTGTTTTTT.

This sequence joins TRBV29-1 and TRBJ2-5, with TRBD2 identical over 10 bases. The ends lost 7 bases at V and 2 bases at J; junction bases unmatched: 4. CDR1 SQVTM and CDR2 ANQGSEA come from the germline V gene. The CDR3 contains 13 residues. The CDR3 protein is CSAGLARQETQYF. DNA of the CDR3: TGCAGCGCGGGACTAGCGAGACAAGAGACCCAGTACTTC.

There are a few counts of this clonotype. J is TRBJ1-1 and V is TRBV28; no definite D call. Per the germline V gene, CDR1 is MDHEN and CDR2 is SYDVKM. This CDR3 contains 12 residues. V was pared by 6 bases and J by 0 bases, with 5 bases between. CDR3 sequence reads: CASSIMNTEAFF. Here the CDR3 DNA reads TGTGCCAGCAGCATCATGAACACTGAAGCTTTCTTT.

Only a few counts were recorded for this clonotype. V usage is TRBV3-1 and J usage is TRBJ2-1; 14 nucleotides line up with TRBD2. V dropped 7 bases and J dropped 8; count of bases not matched to a gene: 10. Germline-derived CDR1 and CDR2 are LGHDT and YNNKEL (reference sequence). The CDR3 contains 16 residues. CDR3 sequence reads: CASTRTSGGPGHEQFF. The CDR3 coding sequence is TGTGCCAGCACCCGGACTAGCGGGGGGCCTGGTCATGAGCAGTTCTTC.

V usage is TRBV7-2 and J usage is TRBJ2-3, with 8 bases aligning to TRBD2. Germline V gene lookup returns CDR1 SGHTA and CDR2 FQGNSA. The CDR3 is 14 residues long. The junction had 5 bases not matched to a gene; V was cut back by 5 bases and J by 4 bases. The CDR3 loop reads CASSSRLASDTQYF. The CDR3 coding sequence is TGTGCCAGCAGCAGCAGACTAGCGTCAGATACGCAGTATTTT. The full variable domain, completed using reference TRBV7-2 and TRBJ2-3, is GAGVSQSPSNKVTEKGKDVELRCDPISGHTALYWYRQSLGQGLEFLIYFQGNSAPDKSGLPSDRFSAERTGGSVSTLTIQRTQQEDSAVYLCASSSRLASDTQYFGPGTRLTVL.

J is TRBJ2-3 and V is TRBV10-3; D is uncertain. Per germline, CDR1 ENHRY and CDR2 SYGVKD. The CDR3 runs 12 residues. V was clipped by 6 bases and J by 6 bases, with 10 bases between them. CDR3 loop: CAISDLGDTQYF. The CDR3 nucleotides are TGTGCCATCAGCGACCTGGGCGATACGCAGTATTTT.

This clonotype was observed a handful of times. The genes are TRBV6-2 or TRBV6-3 and TRBJ2-7; D gene unclear. Trimming took 2 bases from V and 0 from J, leaving 8 bases between them. This CDR3 region has 14 residues. The V gene's germline CDR1 is MNHEY and CDR2 SVGEGT. The CDR3 loop reads CASSYGMSSYEQYF. The DNA for the CDR3 is TGTGCCAGCAGTTACGGTATGTCCTCCTACGAGCAGTACTTC.

This clonotype was seen a handful of times. This chain connects TRBV7-9 to TRBJ2-7; tentatively, D is TRBD1 or TRBD2 (5 bases each). Germline V gene data show CDR1 as SEHNR and CDR2 as FQNEAQ (reference sequence). The CDR3 has 13 residues. V lost 5 bases and J 2 bases, leaving 10 bases between the germline ends. This chain's CDR3 is CASSPRGAYEQYF. CDR3 in DNA: TGTGCCAGCAGCCCGAGGGGAGCCTACGAGCAGTACTTC.

This chain links TRBV6-5 with TRBJ2-7; TRBD1 matches at 9 bases. Trimming at V came to 5 bases and at J to 5 bases, leaving 7 bases not matched to a gene. Germline CDR1 and CDR2: MNHEY and SVGAGI. The CDR3 contains 14 residues. CDR3 loop: CASSLRDRVHEQYF. CDR3 coding DNA: TGTGCCAGCAGTCTCCGGGACAGGGTCCACGAGCAGTACTTC.

This clonotype was found many times. The chain carries TRBV4-2 and TRBJ1-4, with D possibly being TRBD1 (5 bases). Germline CDR1 and CDR2: LGHNA and YNFKEQ. Trimming removed 0 bases at V and 4 bases at J, with 12 bases between. CDR3 size: 16 residues. CDR3 bases: TGTGCCAGCAGCCAAGAAACGGGGCCCCTTAATGAAAAACTGTTTTTT. Protein: CASSQETGPLNEKLFF.